This entry lists 24 T cell receptor beta chains sequenced from one sample in a study of T cells in Graves' hyperthyroidism and ophthalmopathy. TCR beta CDR3 sequences were amplified from RNA transcripts. The HTBI primer set served for first-round RT-PCR of the TCR CDR3. TCRdb re-derived calls from the multiplex PCR reads in MiXCR, one entry per CDR3 protein. The sample has around 560,000 distinct CDR3 sequences, 16% seen once; the top ten hold 15% to 20%. The specimen sequenced was blood. These receptors were collected from a woman younger than 35 with Graves' hyperthyroidism.

The table lists this clonotype with many counts. The chain has TRBV24-1 and TRBJ2-3, with TRBD2 matching over 8 bases. The CDR3 consists of 18 residues. Germline V lookup: CDR1 KGHDR, CDR2 SFDVKD. J was trimmed by 0 bases and V by 3 bases; bases with no gene match: 10. CDR3 coding DNA: TGTGCCACCAGTGATACGACCGGTGGCGGGAGGAGCACAGATACGCAGTATTTT. Its protein product is CATSDTTGGGRSTDTQYF.

This clonotype was counted ten times or more. J is TRBJ1-5 and V is TRBV6-2 or TRBV6-3; possible D gene TRBD1, 6 bases. CDR1 is MNHEY and CDR2 is SVGEGT in the germline V gene. The CDR3 spans 15 residues. Trimming took 2 bases from V and 2 from J, leaving 10 bases between them. CDR3 coding DNA: TGTGCCAGCAGTTACGGAGGGGGAGGCAATCAGCCCCAGCATTTT. Encoded protein: CASSYGGGGNQPQHF.

The chain has TRBV9 and TRBJ1-1; D gene unclear. The CDR3 runs 13 residues. The germline CDR1 and CDR2 sequences are SGDLS and YYNGEE. The germline V and J ends were trimmed by 4 bases and 4 bases, with 11 bases remaining between them. CDR3 sequence: CASSRGEATEAFF. CDR3 sequence (DNA): TGTGCCAGCAGCCGGGGTGAGGCCACTGAAGCTTTCTTT.

This sequence joins TRBV4-2 and TRBJ2-1; D unresolved. Germline values: CDR1 LGHNA, CDR2 YNFKEQ. The V end was cut by 6 bases, the J end by 8 bases, with 20 bases between. The CDR3 is 15 amino acids. The CDR3 loop is CASRGVGPSEDEQFF. The CDR3 nucleotides read TGTGCCAGCAGAGGAGTCGGGCCGTCTGAGGATGAGCAGTTCTTC.

This clonotype was detected ten times or more. The chain joins TRBV7-9 to TRBJ1-2; the D gene is possibly TRBD1 (5 bases). This CDR3 is 16 amino acids long. Trimming left V 4 bases short and J 1 base short, with 16 bases between. Germline assignment: CDR1 SEHNR and CDR2 FQNEAQ (reference sequence). The CDR3 spells CASSSGTRRGNYGYTF. In DNA, the CDR3 is TGTGCCAGCAGCTCCGGGACGCGGAGGGGTAACTATGGCTACACCTTC.

With regard to this clonotype: Possible read error: a much larger clone is one base away. No conserved phenylalanine or tryptophan is present at the end of the CDR3, so a read error is the likely explanation. The chain couples TRBV20-1 to TRBJ2-3; a weak D match, TRBD2 (5 bases). This CDR3 comprises 14 residues. V lost 2 bases, J lost 1 base, and 10 bases lay in between. CDR1 and CDR2 from the germline V gene are DFQATT and SNEGSKA (reference sequence). The CDR3 DNA reads TGCAGTGCTAGACGAGGGAGTGGCACAGATACGCAGTATTCT. It specifies CSARRGSGTDTQYS.

V gene TRBV28 combines with J gene TRBJ2-5; the D is unclear. Germline V CDR1 and CDR2: MDHEN, SYDVKM. The CDR3 consists of 15 residues. Between the trimmed V and J ends, which lost 6 bases and 3 bases, there was a span of 17 bases. As DNA, the CDR3 is TGTGCCAGCAGCCAAGATTTTCGAAGGGAAGAGACCCAGTACTTC. It is translated as CASSQDFRREETQYF. Using reference TRBV28 and TRBJ2-5 for the parts outside the CDR3, the full variable domain is DVKVTQSSRYLVKRTGEKVFLECVQDMDHENMFWYRQDPGLGLRLIYFSYDVKMKEKGDIPEGYSVSREKKERFSLILESASTNQTSMYLCASSQDFRREETQYFGPGTRLLVL.

This clonotype was counted only a few times. The chain recombines TRBV7-9 with TRBJ2-2; D not certain. The CDR3 sequence is 15 residues long. Trimming left V 5 bases short and J 2 bases short, with 12 bases between. From germline, CDR1 is SEHNR and CDR2 FQNEAQ (reference sequence). This CDR3 is CASSPSTTNTGELFF. CDR3 coding DNA: TGTGCCAGCAGCCCGAGTACTACAAACACCGGGGAGCTGTTTTTT.

The rearrangement uses TRBV4-3 and TRBJ2-7; unclear D gene. From germline, CDR1 is LGHNA and CDR2 YSLEER. V shed 1 base and J shed 3 bases, with 10 bases lying between them. This CDR3 contains 14 residues. CDR3 DNA sequence: TGCGCCAGCAGCCAAGCCCAGTGGGGCTACGAGCAGTACTTC. Translated: CASSQAQWGYEQYF.

The chain uses TRBV27 and TRBJ2-7, with TRBD2 as a possible D gene (5 bases). V was pared by 1 base and J by 3 bases, with 13 bases between. The germline gives CDR1 MNHEY, CDR2 SMNVEV (reference sequence). The length of the CDR3 is 15 residues. In DNA form, the CDR3 reads TGTGCCAGCAGTTTATTGTCCAGGAGGAGCTACGAGCAGTACTTC. Its protein is CASSLLSRRSYEQYF.

This clonotype was found many times. This rearrangement joins TRBV2 to TRBJ2-7; 9 bases are shared with TRBD1. Germline V gives CDR1 SNHLY, CDR2 FYNNEI. The ends lost 4 bases at V and 2 bases at J; junction bases unmatched: 12. The CDR3 consists of 17 residues. CDR3 loop: CASSARWDREGAYEQYF. The CDR3 DNA sequence: TGTGCCAGCAGTGCACGTTGGGACAGGGAGGGAGCCTACGAGCAGTACTTC.

V is TRBV29-1 and J is TRBJ2-5; unclear D gene. The CDR3 covers 12 residues. Trimming shortened V by 3 bases and J by 0 bases, and 5 bases separated the two germline ends. Germline values: CDR1 SQVTM, CDR2 ANQGSEA. The CDR3 sequence: CSVEEYQETQYF. CDR3 nucleotides: TGCAGCGTTGAGGAGTACCAAGAGACCCAGTACTTC.

This clonotype was counted between two and nine times. The rearrangement uses TRBV19 and TRBJ2-6, with D unclear. V was cut by 2 bases and J by 0 bases, with 5 bases left in between. Germline V lookup: CDR1 LNHDA, CDR2 SQIVND (reference sequence). The CDR3 is 15 residues long. CDR3 coding DNA: TGTGCCAGTAGTATAACGGTCTCTGGGGCCAACGTCCTGACTTTC. Translating it yields CASSITVSGANVLTF.

This clonotype occurred many times. For the CDR3, the DNA is TGCAGTGGCATCCCAGGGGATACGCAGTATTTT. Amino acids: CSGIPGDTQYF. The chain recombines TRBV20-1 with TRBJ2-3, with a tentative D call TRBD1 (5 bases). This CDR3 is 11 amino acids long. Germline loops: CDR1 DFQATT, CDR2 SNEGSKA (reference sequence). The ends were cut back, 7 bases at V and 6 bases at J, with 11 bases in the middle.

This chain connects TRBV7-9 to TRBJ2-7, with 10 positions matching TRBD1. The CDR3 has 16 residues. Germline lookup yields CDR1 SEHNR and CDR2 FQNEAQ (reference sequence). J gave up 6 bases and V 3 bases, and 11 bases lay outside the gene matches. CDR3 nucleotide sequence: TGTGCCAGCAGCTTGGCGCCGGGACAGGGGTATCTCGAGCAGTACTTC. This sequence encodes CASSLAPGQGYLEQYF.

In the case of this clonotype: This may stem from a read error, because a much larger clone lies one nucleotide away. The J gene is TRBJ2-7, the V gene TRBV5-1; no definite D call. The CDR3 spans 14 residues. Germline assignment: CDR1 SGHRS and CDR2 YFSETQ. The CDR3 is CASSLGLDSYEPYF. The DNA of the CDR3 is TGCGCCAGCAGCTTGGGGCTAGACTCCTACGAGCCGTACTTC.

In this sample, this clonotype turned up many times. This chain uses TRBV11-2 with TRBJ2-6; unclear D gene. The germline V gene has CDR1 SGHAT and CDR2 FQNNGV. V was pared by 5 bases and J by 1 base, with 12 bases between. The CDR3 covers 16 residues. For the CDR3, the DNA is TGTGCCAGCAGCCCGGGTACCTATTCTGGGGCCAACGTCCTGACTTTC. Protein: CASSPGTYSGANVLTF.

The chain is built from TRBV4-1 and TRBJ1-1, with a tentative D call TRBD1 (6 bases). The CDR3 extends over 16 amino acids. V was trimmed by 5 bases and J by 1 base, leaving 17 bases between them. Looked up from germline, CDR1 is MGHRA and CDR2 is YSYEKL. CDR3 loop: CASSTHPQGWNTEAFF. The CDR3 DNA is TGCGCCAGCAGCACGCACCCACAGGGCTGGAACACTGAAGCTTTCTTT.

This clonotype was found a few times. The gene calls are TRBV19 and TRBJ2-7; possible D gene TRBD2, 5 bases. V lost 1 base, J lost 3 bases, and 13 bases lay in between. This CDR3 comprises 15 residues. Germline CDR1 is LNHDA and CDR2 is SQIVND (reference sequence). The CDR3 DNA reads TGTGCCAGTAGTATAGCTGAGGGTCTAGACTACGAGCAGTACTTC. It codes for CASSIAEGLDYEQYF.

The chain couples TRBV20-1 to TRBJ1-1; D possibly corresponds to TRBD1 (5 bases). This CDR3 comprises 14 residues. CDR1 and CDR2 (germline): DFQATT, SNEGSKA (reference sequence). V was trimmed by 6 bases and J by 0 bases, leaving 14 bases between them. The CDR3 DNA reads TGCAGTGCCCACGTGGGGGGGTTGAACACTGAAGCTTTCTTT. It codes for CSAHVGGLNTEAFF.

The chain couples TRBV9 to TRBJ2-2, with D tentatively TRBD1 (5 bases). This CDR3 is 14 amino acids long. Trimming shortened V by 0 bases and J by 7 bases, and 10 bases separated the two germline ends. Germline V gene lookup returns CDR1 SGDLS and CDR2 YYNGEE. The CDR3 spells CASSVEGRGGELFF. The DNA for the CDR3 is TGTGCCAGCAGCGTAGAGGGGCGTGGCGGGGAGCTGTTTTTT.

This clonotype was seen many times. CDR3 in DNA: TGTGCCAGCAGCCAAGACGTAAGCGAGCAGTACTTC. Its protein product is CASSQDVSEQYF. V usage is TRBV3-1 and J usage is TRBJ2-7; D remains unclear. Germline CDR1 LGHDT, CDR2 YNNKEL (reference sequence). V was shortened by 0 bases and J by 6 bases, with 6 bases between the two germline ends. This CDR3 is built from 12 residues.

This clonotype was found many times. V gene TRBV28 combines with J gene TRBJ2-1; the match to TRBD2 covers 9 bases. V shed 4 bases and J 10 bases; nucleotides not matched to a gene: 2. CDR3 size: 12 residues. Germline CDR1 is MDHEN and CDR2 is SYDVKM. The CDR3 reads CASSSSGKEQFF. In DNA form, the CDR3 reads TGTGCCAGCAGTTCTAGCGGGAAGGAGCAGTTCTTC.

This clonotype appeared a few times. The chain links TRBV6-2 or TRBV6-3 to TRBJ2-7, with unresolved D. Germline V CDR1 and CDR2: MNHEY, SVGEGT. The CDR3 is 15 amino acids. V was clipped by 2 bases and J by 1 base, with 12 bases between them. The CDR3 here is CASSYGPGTSYEQYF. CDR3 sequence (DNA): TGTGCCAGCAGTTACGGGCCAGGAACTTCCTACGAGCAGTACTTC.